This is a list of T cell receptor beta chains from one sample in a study of blood T cell repertoires in COVID-19. Libraries were prepared by immunoSEQ multiplex PCR; TCRdb keeps only in-frame clonotypes and omits some of them. The data contain some 170,000 clones, 85% of them singletons. The sequencing sample was made of peripheral blood. These TCRs come from a woman aged 55-70 years with acute or convalescent COVID-19. Both conserved end residues are part of each CDR3. A D gene is named only where the DNA matches it firmly. The size of a clone is reported for some rows only, either as once, few or many, or as a class for expanded clones.

TRBJ2-1	TRBD2	TRBV11-2	NA	CASSLGGLAGGSEQFF	TGTGCCAGCAGCTTAGGGGGGCTAGCGGGAGGGAGTGAGCAGTTCTTC
TRBJ2-1	TRBD1	TRBV14	NA	CASSFGGTGYNEQFF	TGTGCCAGCAGTTTCGGCGGGACAGGGTACAATGAGCAGTTCTTC
TRBJ2-1	NA	TRBV21-1	NA	CASPGGEQFF	TGTGCCAGCCCCGGGGGTGAGCAGTTCTTC
TRBJ2-1	TRBD2	TRBV9	few	CASSPTLAGGVSEQFF	TGTGCCAGCAGTCCGACACTAGCGGGAGGTGTTTCTGAGCAGTTCTTC
TRBJ2-1	TRBD1	TRBV25-1	NA	CASSGSGTGENEQFF	TGTGCCAGCAGTGGGTCCGGGACAGGTGAGAATGAGCAGTTCTTC
TRBJ2-3	TRBD2	TRBV5-1	NA	CASSPPGLAGEDTQYF	TGCGCCAGCAGCCCTCCGGGACTAGCGGGAGAGGATACGCAGTATTTT
TRBJ2-1	TRBD1	TRBV2	NA	CASSVDRNNEQFF	TGTGCCAGCAGTGTGGACAGGAACAATGAGCAGTTCTTC
TRBJ2-5	TRBD1	TRBV7-3	NA	CASSLNPRQGGTQYF	TGTGCCAGCAGCCTAAATCCTAGACAGGGTGGGACCCAGTACTTC
TRBJ2-4	TRBD1	TRBV11-3	NA	CASSPGNRGKNIQYF	TGTGCCAGCAGCCCCGGGAACAGGGGCAAAAACATTCAGTACTTC
TRBJ1-2	NA	TRBV5-4	NA	CASSLDSNYGYTF	TGTGCCAGCAGCTTGGACAGTAACTATGGCTACACCTTC
TRBJ2-1	TRBD2	TRBV18	NA	CASSPGGTTKDEQFF	TGTGCCAGCTCACCGGGCGGGACTACGAAAGATGAGCAGTTCTTC
TRBJ2-7	NA	TRBV29-1	NA	CSVSHMTGTYEQYF	TGCAGCGTTTCCCACATGACAGGAACCTACGAGCAGTACTTC
TRBJ2-1	NA	TRBV10-3	NA	CAISDGAGSSYNEQFF	TGTGCCATCAGTGACGGAGCGGGCAGCTCCTACAATGAGCAGTTCTTC
TRBJ1-1	NA	TRBV19	NA	CATRGGGTEAFF	TGTGCCACCCGAGGCGGGGGCACTGAAGCTTTCTTT
TRBJ2-3	NA	TRBV7-2	NA	CASSLAGETVTQYF	TGTGCCAGCAGCTTAGCGGGAGAGACTGTTACGCAGTATTTT
TRBJ2-1	NA	TRBV4-2	NA	CASSQAGPSGNEQFF	TGTGCCAGCAGCCAAGCCGGGCCAAGCGGAAATGAGCAGTTCTTC
TRBJ2-1	TRBD2	TRBV7-7	NA	CASSGGRDSNTYNEQFF	TGTGCTAGCAGCGGGGGGAGGGACTCAAATACCTACAATGAGCAGTTCTTC
TRBJ2-5	TRBD2	TRBV4-1	NA	CASSQEGASGAPLKETQYF	TGCGCCAGCAGCCAAGAGGGGGCTAGCGGGGCGCCACTAAAAGAGACCCAGTACTTC
TRBJ1-5	TRBD1	TRBV10-2	NA	CASRKDRGRQPQHF	TGCGCCAGCAGGAAGGACAGGGGGAGACAGCCCCAGCATTTT
TRBJ1-2	TRBD1	TRBV5-1	once	CASSSRTGGYGYTF	TGCGCCAGCAGCTCCCGGACAGGAGGGTATGGCTACACCTTC
TRBJ2-2	TRBD1	TRBV7-9	few	CASSPGTVYTGELFF	TGTGCCAGCAGCCCCGGGACAGTCTACACCGGGGAGCTGTTTTTT
TRBJ1-4	NA	TRBV5-1	once	CASSLERGGEKLFF	TGCGCCAGCAGCTTGGAGCGTGGTGGGGAAAAACTGTTTTTT
TRBJ1-1	NA	TRBV15	NA	CATSRDSRGEAFF	TGTGCCACCAGCAGAGATTCCCGAGGTGAAGCTTTCTTT
TRBJ2-3	NA	TRBV11-3	few	CASSPGRLARDTQYF	TGTGCCAGCAGCCCGGGGCGCCTAGCGAGGGATACGCAGTATTTT
TRBJ2-7	NA	TRBV7-8	NA	CASSLERYEQYF	TGTGCCAGCAGCTTAGAACGGTACGAGCAGTACTTC
TRBJ1-3	TRBD1	TRBV29-1	NA	CSVGLGQAGNTIYF	TGCAGCGTTGGCCTGGGACAGGCTGGAAACACCATATATTTT
TRBJ1-2	TRBD1	TRBV5-4	NA	CASSLEGARGYTF	TGTGCCAGCAGCTTGGAGGGGGCGCGGGGCTACACCTTC
TRBJ2-2	TRBD2	TRBV18	NA	CASSPARRGSSTGELFF	TGTGCCAGCTCACCCGCTCGTCGCGGGAGTAGTACCGGGGAGCTGTTTTTT
TRBJ1-1	TRBD1	TRBV19	NA	CASSGQVNTEAFF	TGTGCCAGTAGCGGACAGGTCAACACTGAAGCTTTCTTT
TRBJ1-1	NA	TRBV25-1	NA	CASSGPGQQTSMNTEAFF	TGTGCCAGCAGTGGGCCGGGACAACAGACCTCCATGAACACTGAAGCTTTCTTT
TRBJ1-2	TRBD1	TRBV10-3	once	CAITTGTYGYTF	TGTGCCATCACGACAGGGACCTATGGCTACACCTTC
TRBJ2-1	TRBD2	TRBV3-1/TRBV3-2	NA	CASSPLGLAPYNEQFF	TGTGCCAGCAGCCCACTCGGACTAGCCCCCTACAATGAGCAGTTCTTC
TRBJ2-2	NA	TRBV7-3	once	CASSLGPGATGELFF	TGTGCCAGCAGCTTAGGCCCAGGGGCCACCGGGGAGCTGTTTTTT
TRBJ2-3	TRBD2	TRBV10-3	NA	CAISVAGGQSDTQYF	TGTGCCATCAGTGTAGCGGGAGGACAGTCAGATACGCAGTATTTT
TRBJ1-3	NA	TRBV5-4	NA	CASSLAPFSQVRRGNTIYF	TGTGCCAGCAGCTTGGCCCCCTTTTCCCAGGTCCGTCGTGGAAACACCATATATTTT
TRBJ2-6	TRBD1	TRBV28	few	CASAGQAFGANVLTF	TGTGCCAGTGCGGGACAGGCATTTGGGGCCAACGTCCTGACTTTC
TRBJ2-5	TRBD1	TRBV14	NA	CASSQTTGRAGETQYF	TGTGCCAGCAGCCAAACGACAGGGAGAGCCGGTGAGACCCAGTACTTC
TRBJ1-2	NA	TRBV6-5	NA	CASSSAGTGYTF	TGTGCCAGCAGTTCGGCGGGGACTGGCTACACCTTC
TRBJ1-2	NA	TRBV6-1	NA	CASSEWLNYGYTF	TGTGCCAGCAGTGAATGGCTGAACTATGGCTACACCTTC
TRBJ2-3	NA	TRBV7-9	NA	CASSLSRVGADTQYF	TGTGCCAGCAGCTTAAGCAGGGTCGGAGCAGATACGCAGTATTTT
TRBJ2-2	NA	TRBV7-9	NA	CASSPQGRHTGELFF	TGTGCCAGCAGCCCTCAGGGCAGGCACACCGGGGAGCTGTTTTTT
TRBJ2-7	TRBD2	TRBV10-1	few	CASSMGTSGYEQYF	TGCGCCAGCAGCATGGGGACTAGCGGGTACGAGCAGTACTTC
TRBJ1-5	TRBD1	TRBV7-2	few	CASSLGQGGSQPQHF	TGTGCCAGCAGCTTAGGACAGGGTGGATCTCAGCCCCAGCATTTT
TRBJ1-1	NA	TRBV19	NA	CASSNRADTEAFF	TGTGCCAGTTCTAACAGGGCCGACACTGAAGCTTTCTTT
TRBJ1-5	NA	TRBV27	many	CASSLDTPRKPQHF	TGTGCCAGCAGTTTAGACACTCCTCGAAAGCCCCAGCATTTT
TRBJ2-7	TRBD2	TRBV3-1/TRBV3-2	once	CASSQLAGVDEQYF	TGTGCCAGCAGCCAACTAGCGGGAGTGGACGAGCAGTACTTC
TRBJ2-2	TRBD2	TRBV5-1	NA	CASSALLAGGPTGELFF	TGCGCCAGCAGCGCGTTATTAGCGGGAGGGCCCACCGGGGAGCTGTTTTTT
TRBJ1-6	TRBD1	TRBV5-1	NA	CASSRSGQSNSPLHF	TGCGCCAGCAGCCGGTCGGGACAGAGTAATTCACCCCTCCACTTT